A single sample gave rise to the 32 T cell receptor beta chains below, sequenced in a study of identical twins' blood T cells. TCRdb itself ran the 5' RACE reads through MiXCR, one entry per CDR3 protein. The data hold roughly 380,000 distinct CDR3 sequences, with more than 25% observed a single time. Sequenced input: PBMCs. The receptors derive from a woman aged 18 to 55 in good health.

This rearrangement joins TRBV20-1 to TRBJ2-7; TRBD1 matches 7 bases. V was pared by 0 bases and J by 6 bases, with 8 bases of the junction left unmatched. The CDR3 is 14 residues long. From germline, CDR1 is DFQATT and CDR2 SNEGSKA (reference sequence). As DNA, the CDR3 is TGCAGTGCTAGAGACAGGGGGTGGGATTCCGAGCAGTACTTC. Its protein product is CSARDRGWDSEQYF.

This clonotype has a handful of counts. The chain uses TRBV12-3 or TRBV12-4 and TRBJ2-5, with 9 bases that match TRBD2. The CDR3 loop spans 15 amino acids. V shed 3 bases, J shed 4 bases, and the junction held 6 bases outside the gene matches. This CDR3 is CASSFWASGVETQYF. The CDR3 nucleotides read TGTGCCAGCAGTTTCTGGGCTAGCGGGGTAGAGACCCAGTACTTC.

Only a few counts were recorded for this clonotype. The chain couples TRBV20-1 to TRBJ2-5, with D tentatively TRBD2 (6 bases). Per the germline V gene, CDR1 is DFQATT and CDR2 is SNEGSKA (reference sequence). CDR3 length: 14 amino acids. V lost 7 bases, J lost 2 bases, and 17 bases lay in between. The CDR3: CSGGGGSGQETQYF. CDR3 nucleotide sequence: TGCAGTGGCGGAGGAGGGTCTGGTCAAGAGACCCAGTACTTC.

A remark on this clonotype: At one of its ends the junction is not consistent with the germline gene, which may arise from a read error. The CDR3 bases are TGTGCCAGCAGTTCCATAGCGGGGGGGCCTAACAATGGGCAGTTCTTC. Protein sequence: CASSSIAGGPNNGQFF. The chain recombines TRBV6-2 or TRBV6-3 with TRBJ2-1, with 11 bases that match TRBD2. The CDR3 is 16 residues long. Germline loops: CDR1 MNHEY, CDR2 SVGEGT.

The chain is built from TRBV20-1 and TRBJ2-1; the D call may be TRBD1 or TRBD2 (5 bases each). The germline CDR1 and CDR2 sequences are DFQATT and SNEGSKA (reference sequence). Trimming stripped 8 bases from V and 7 bases from J, with 21 bases between. The length of the CDR3 is 14 residues. The CDR3 bases are TGCAGTTCAAGGATGGGGGTGCCGGGGAATGAGCAGTTCTTC. Its protein is CSSRMGVPGNEQFF.

This clonotype occurred a few times. The chain joins TRBV6-1 to TRBJ2-2; the D call may be TRBD1 or TRBD2 (5 bases each). The CDR3 consists of 13 residues. CDR1 is MNHNS, CDR2 SASEGT, per germline. The V and J ends lost 5 bases and 9 bases respectively, with 13 bases between them. This chain's CDR3 is CASSLIQGRELFF. The CDR3 nucleotides are TGTGCCAGCAGTCTAATCCAGGGACGGGAGCTGTTTTTT.

The rearrangement links TRBV6-1 to TRBJ1-1; TRBD1 might be the D (5 bases). CDR3 length equals 14 residues. Trimming stripped 6 bases from V and 4 bases from J, with 15 bases between. Germline V gives CDR1 MNHNS, CDR2 SASEGT. CDR3 loop: CASRRSEGSTEAFF. In nucleotides, the CDR3 is TGTGCCAGCAGGCGAAGCGAGGGGAGCACTGAAGCTTTCTTT.

The chain carries TRBV11-2 and TRBJ2-5, with 8 bases aligning to TRBD2. Germline values: CDR1 SGHAT, CDR2 FQNNGV. V gave up 2 bases and J gave up 3 bases; unmatched junction bases: 8. CDR3 length: 16 amino acids. DNA for the CDR3: TGTGCCAGCAGCTTATACGGGACTAGAGAAAAAGAGACCCAGTACTTC. Protein sequence: CASSLYGTREKETQYF. Looking up the rest from reference TRBV11-2 and TRBJ2-5 gives the full variable domain: EAGVAQSPRYKIIEKRQSVAFWCNPISGHATLYWYQQILGQGPKLLIQFQNNGVVDDSQLPKDRFSAERLKGVDSTLKIQPAKLEDSAVYLCASSLYGTREKETQYFGPGTRLLVL.

This clonotype was detected a few times. The CDR3 protein is CSAREAAGEQYF. The CDR3 nucleotides read TGCAGTGCTAGAGAGGCAGCGGGGGAGCAGTACTTC. The chain has TRBV20-1 and TRBJ2-7; 7 bases align to TRBD2. CDR3 length equals 12 residues. The junction had 3 bases not matched to a gene; V was cut back by 0 bases and J by 7 bases. Germline assignment: CDR1 DFQATT and CDR2 SNEGSKA (reference sequence).

This chain connects TRBV3-1 to TRBJ1-1; D remains unclear. With 5 bases removed from V and 0 bases from J, the gap between germline ends came to 10 bases. This CDR3 region has 14 residues. Germline V gene sequence: CDR1 LGHDT, CDR2 YNNKEL (reference sequence). CDR3 loop: CASSVDLLNTEAFF. CDR3 nucleotide sequence: TGTGCCAGCAGCGTTGACCTCTTGAACACTGAAGCTTTCTTT.

This clonotype came up a few times. The gene calls are TRBV19 and TRBJ2-1, with a tentative D call TRBD1 (6 bases). V lost 9 bases and J 7 bases, leaving 10 bases between the germline ends. Per germline, CDR1 LNHDA and CDR2 SQIVND (reference sequence). This CDR3 is built from 11 residues. CDR3 loop: CASIQGNEQFF. CDR3 coding DNA: TGTGCCAGCATACAGGGTAATGAGCAGTTCTTC.

This clonotype was seen at least ten times. V gene TRBV20-1 combines with J gene TRBJ1-5; D uncertain. The V gene lost 3 bases and the J gene lost 2 bases, with 8 bases spanning the gap. The CDR3 spans 13 residues. Germline V gene sequence: CDR1 DFQATT, CDR2 SNEGSKA (reference sequence). In nucleotides, the CDR3 is TGCAGTGCTAGTGGTGTTGGCAATCAGCCCCAGCATTTT. It yields the protein CSASGVGNQPQHF.

The CDR3 DNA reads as TGTGCCAGCAGGTTCGTTGGTGGCGGTCACGAGCAGTACTTC. Its translation: CASRFVGGGHEQYF. The V call is TRBV12-3 or TRBV12-4, the J call TRBJ2-7; no clear D gene. Trimming stripped 6 bases from V and 5 bases from J, with 17 bases between. CDR3 length equals 14 residues.

The rearrangement uses TRBV4-1 and TRBJ2-2; perhaps D is TRBD1 or TRBD2 (5 bases each). The germline V and J ends were trimmed by 2 bases and 1 base, with 8 bases remaining between them. This CDR3 region has 15 residues. Germline V gene sequence: CDR1 MGHRA, CDR2 YSYEKL. CDR3 DNA sequence: TGCGCCAGCAGCCAATGGGACCGGAACACCGGGGAGCTGTTTTTT. It codes for CASSQWDRNTGELFF.

In this sample, this clonotype turned up a few times. V is TRBV6-5 and J is TRBJ1-1; D is perhaps TRBD1 (5 bases). CDR1 is MNHEY and CDR2 is SVGAGI in the germline V gene. The CDR3 is made up of 15 amino acids. Trimming stripped 2 bases from V and 0 bases from J, with 10 bases between. The CDR3 DNA sequence: TGTGCCAGCAGTTACGGGGGGGAAATGAACACTGAAGCTTTCTTT. It codes for CASSYGGEMNTEAFF.

This clonotype was observed a handful of times. The rearrangement uses TRBV4-3 and TRBJ1-2; D unresolved. The CDR3 has 15 amino acids. V gave up 0 bases and J gave up 4 bases, with 12 bases separating them. Germline CDR1 and CDR2: LGHNA and YSLEER. The CDR3 reads CASSQDLGQPYGYTF. DNA of the CDR3: TGCGCCAGCAGCCAAGATCTCGGTCAGCCCTATGGCTACACCTTC.

This clonotype was seen a handful of times. The rearrangement uses TRBV29-1 and TRBJ1-6; no clear D. The CDR3 contains 12 residues. The germline V and J ends were trimmed by 2 bases and 12 bases, with 11 bases remaining between them. Germline CDR1 reads SQVTM; CDR2 reads ANQGSEA. The CDR3 DNA reads as TGCAGCGTTGAATCGGCCGGGGAACCCCTCCACTTT. Its translation: CSVESAGEPLHF. The full variable domain, in which reference TRBV29-1 and TRBJ1-6 provide the parts outside the CDR3, is SAVISQKPSRDICQRGTSLTIQCQVDSQVTMMFWYRQQPGQSLTLIATANQGSEATYESGFVIDKFPISRPNLTFSTLTVSNMSPEDSSIYLCSVESAGEPLHFGNGTRLTVT.

This clonotype was found once. The chain links TRBV7-9 to TRBJ1-3; no clear D. CDR1 is SEHNR and CDR2 is FQNEAQ in the germline V gene (reference sequence). This CDR3 spans 13 amino acids. The V and J ends lost 4 bases and 1 base respectively, with 5 bases between them. For the CDR3, the DNA is TGTGCCAGCAGCTGGAGGTCTGGAAACACCATATATTTT. This codes for CASSWRSGNTIYF.

This clonotype was found a few times. The chain employs TRBV5-6 and TRBJ1-1; D is unclear. The CDR3 is 15 residues long. The germline V gene has CDR1 SGHDT and CDR2 YYEEEE. V was trimmed by 4 bases and J by 1 base, leaving 14 bases between them. The CDR3, as DNA: TGTGCCAGCAGCGGGTTGGAATGGACGAACACTGAAGCTTTCTTT. Translating it yields CASSGLEWTNTEAFF.

This chain connects TRBV9 to TRBJ2-2, with D uncertain. CDR1 is SGDLS and CDR2 is YYNGEE in the germline V gene. The CDR3 runs to 16 residues. Deletions cut 0 bases from V and 2 bases from J, with 11 bases between. The DNA for the CDR3 is TGTGCCAGCAGCGTAGGGTCTACTACAAACACCGGGGAGCTGTTTTTT. This encodes CASSVGSTTNTGELFF.

The J gene is TRBJ1-6, the V gene TRBV9; no clear D gene. Germline CDR1 reads SGDLS; CDR2 reads YYNGEE. CDR3 size: 15 residues. Trimming cost V 0 bases and J 6 bases, with 10 bases left between them. CDR3 nucleotides: TGTGCCAGCAGCGTAGGTGGCAGGATTAATTCACCCCTCCACTTT. This encodes CASSVGGRINSPLHF.

The genes are TRBV6-2 or TRBV6-3 and TRBJ2-1; D unclear. Germline values: CDR1 MNHEY, CDR2 SVGEGT. Deletions cut 4 bases from V and 8 bases from J, with 9 bases between. This CDR3 has 12 residues. The CDR3 here is CASSLIIDEQFF. The CDR3 DNA sequence: TGTGCCAGCAGTTTAATAATAGATGAGCAGTTCTTC.

This clonotype turned up a few times. CDR3 residues: CASRSGRMNTEAFF. DNA for the CDR3: TGTGCCAGCAGGTCGGGGCGGATGAACACTGAAGCTTTCTTT. The chain carries TRBV6-5 and TRBJ1-1, with a weak D call TRBD1 (5 bases). The length of the CDR3 is 14 residues. In germline, CDR1 is MNHEY, CDR2 SVGAGI. V shed 6 bases and J shed 0 bases, with 11 bases lying between them.

This clonotype has just a few counts. V and J are TRBV19 and TRBJ1-1, with unresolved D. Germline values: CDR1 LNHDA, CDR2 SQIVND (reference sequence). CDR3 size: 13 residues. The V and J ends lost 3 bases and 1 base respectively, with 6 bases between them. Here the CDR3 DNA reads TGTGCCAGTAGTATTAATTGGAACACTGAAGCTTTCTTT. Protein sequence: CASSINWNTEAFF.

The CDR3 loop reads CASSSMTGLNIYGYTF. CDR3 sequence (DNA): TGTGCCAGCAGCTCCATGACAGGGCTGAATATCTATGGCTACACCTTC. The rearrangement links TRBV5-5 to TRBJ1-2; 7 bases fit TRBD1. Losses at the gene ends were 3 bases for V and 4 bases for J; bases not matched to a gene: 12. The CDR3 covers 16 residues. Germline V gives CDR1 SGHKS, CDR2 YYEKEE (reference sequence).

This clonotype has more than one count but fewer than ten. V gene TRBV5-1 combines with J gene TRBJ2-5; no clear D. Germline CDR1 reads SGHRS; CDR2 reads YFSETQ. V was cut by 3 bases and J by 1 base, with 10 bases left in between. The CDR3 sequence is 14 residues long. CDR3 DNA sequence: TGCGCCAGCAGCTCAGACGGTATCCAAGAGACCCAGTACTTC. It specifies CASSSDGIQETQYF.

This clonotype was seen at least ten times. Here the CDR3 reads CASSLGLSQPQHF. The CDR3 DNA follows: TGTGCCAGCAGCTTAGGACTTTCTCAGCCCCAGCATTTT. The rearrangement joins TRBV11-2 to TRBJ1-5; unclear D gene. In germline, CDR1 is SGHAT, CDR2 FQNNGV. The germline V and J ends were trimmed by 1 base and 6 bases, with 7 bases remaining between them. The CDR3 contains 13 residues.

There are a few counts of this clonotype. The rearrangement uses TRBV2 and TRBJ1-2; no clear D. The CDR3 runs to 14 residues. V dropped 1 base and J dropped 0 bases, with 6 bases sitting between them. Germline-derived CDR1 and CDR2 are SNHLY and FYNNEI. The CDR3 spells CASSEDRSNYGYTF. The CDR3 region has the DNA TGTGCCAGCAGTGAAGACAGATCTAACTATGGCTACACCTTC.

This clonotype was detected only a few times. This chain connects TRBV6-5 to TRBJ1-1; D is uncertain. V lost 6 bases to trimming and J lost 8 bases, with 10 bases between them. Germline CDR1 reads MNHEY; CDR2 reads SVGAGI. The CDR3 contains 11 residues. The CDR3 DNA is TGTGCCAGCAGGCAAGCACTAGAAGCTTTCTTT. This encodes CASRQALEAFF.

This clonotype was recorded many times. This chain joins TRBV20-1 and TRBJ2-3; 15 nucleotides line up with TRBD2. This CDR3 is built from 17 residues. The germline V gene encodes CDR1 DFQATT and CDR2 SNEGSKA (reference sequence). V shed 1 base, J shed 0 bases, and the junction held 2 bases outside the gene matches. In nucleotides, the CDR3 is TGCAGTGCTAGAGGGACTAGCGGGAGGGAAAGCACAGATACGCAGTATTTT. This encodes CSARGTSGRESTDTQYF.

This clonotype was detected a few times. The chain combines TRBV20-1 with TRBJ2-4, with TRBD2 identical over 8 bases. Germline CDR1 reads DFQATT; CDR2 reads SNEGSKA (reference sequence). The CDR3 has 15 residues. With V trimmed by 4 bases and J by 3 bases, 8 bases remained unmatched. For the CDR3, the DNA is TGCAGTGCTATAACAGCGGGAGCGGGCAAAAACATTCAGTACTTC. Translation: CSAITAGAGKNIQYF.

The chain carries TRBV11-2 and TRBJ1-3; 9 bases line up with TRBD1. The germline CDR1 and CDR2 sequences are SGHAT and FQNNGV. The V and J ends lost 2 bases and 1 base, in that order; junction bases with no gene match: 6. The CDR3 length is 17 residues. The CDR3 spells CASSLKAGTGSGNTIYF. CDR3 nucleotides: TGTGCCAGCAGCTTAAAGGCCGGGACAGGGTCTGGAAACACCATATATTTT.